The 22 T cell receptor beta chains below all came from one sample that was sequenced in a study of regulatory T cells in long-lasting Graves disease. Sample time point: persistent/refractory GD, antithyroid drugs over 5 years with positive TRAb. The TCR library used RNA extracted from PBMCs. The authors built TCR beta libraries using iRepertoire HTBI primers and Arm-PCR of CDR3 regions. From the multiplex PCR reads, TCRdb called clonotypes with MiXCR, one entry per CDR3 protein. Among 500,000 to 700,000 distinct CDR3 sequences listed, about 30% were seen once. Sequencing used peripheral blood mononuclear cells (PBMCs), obtained when the disease was refractory, from a patient treated with antithyroid drugs. The source is a female donor with Graves disease.

This clonotype appeared many times. The V call is TRBV27, the J call TRBJ2-7; TRBD1 aligns across 12 bases. Germline V gives CDR1 MNHEY, CDR2 SMNVEV (reference sequence). The CDR3 is 15 residues long. The V and J ends lost 3 bases and 4 bases, in that order; junction bases with no gene match: 4. The CDR3: CASSFQGQGAYEQYF. As DNA, the CDR3 is TGTGCCAGCAGTTTCCAGGGACAGGGGGCTTACGAGCAGTACTTC.

The gene calls are TRBV6-2 or TRBV6-3 and TRBJ2-1, with D hard to call. Germline-derived CDR1 and CDR2 are MNHEY and SVGEGT. V was pared by 8 bases and J by 3 bases, with 8 bases between. The CDR3 sequence is 12 residues long. CDR3 nucleotides: TGTGCCAGCGTAAACGGCTACAATGAGCAGTTCTTC. Translation gives CASVNGYNEQFF.

The V gene is TRBV18, the J gene TRBJ1-1; D may be TRBD1 (5 bases). Trimming shortened V by 6 bases and J by 5 bases, and 16 bases separated the two germline ends. CDR3 length: 14 amino acids. Per germline, CDR1 KGHSH and CDR2 LQKENI. CDR3: CASSPRSGRTEAFF. The CDR3 nucleotides read TGTGCCAGCTCCCCAAGATCGGGACGGACTGAAGCTTTCTTT.

In its sample, this clonotype was seen many times. This chain links TRBV2 with TRBJ1-1; D unresolved. The CDR3 sequence is 14 residues long. Germline CDR1 SNHLY, CDR2 FYNNEI. Trimming shortened V by 6 bases and J by 4 bases, and 15 bases separated the two germline ends. The DNA of the CDR3 is TGTGCCAGCAGCTTACAGAAATTGGGCACTGAAGCTTTCTTT. Translated: CASSLQKLGTEAFF.

The table lists this clonotype with a few counts. The junction departs from germline at one end; a sequencing error may be responsible. The CDR3 bases are TGTGCCAGCAGCGTAGAACAGGGTAGGTCCTACGAGCAGTACTTC. It codes for CASSVEQGRSYEQYF. The genes are TRBV5-1 and TRBJ2-7; a weak D match, TRBD1 (6 bases). This CDR3 spans 15 amino acids. CDR1 SGHRS and CDR2 YFSETQ come from the germline V gene.

This clonotype was found a few times. The chain has TRBV6-1 and TRBJ2-7; D gene ambiguous. Germline CDR1 is MNHNS and CDR2 is SASEGT. The CDR3 extends over 15 amino acids. Trimming cost V 1 base and J 2 bases, with 12 bases left between them. The CDR3 loop is CASSEGILFTYEQYF. The DNA of the CDR3 is TGTGCCAGCAGTGAAGGGATATTATTTACCTACGAGCAGTACTTC.

The rearrangement joins TRBV20-1 to TRBJ1-2, with D possibly being TRBD1 (5 bases). This CDR3 comprises 14 residues. The germline V gene encodes CDR1 DFQATT and CDR2 SNEGSKA (reference sequence). V shed 0 bases and J shed 4 bases, with 12 bases lying between them. CDR3 DNA: TGCAGTGCTAGAGATCATAGAACAGGCTATGGCTACACCTTC. It translates to CSARDHRTGYGYTF.

This chain connects TRBV10-3 to TRBJ2-5, with 8 nucleotides matching TRBD1. Germline lookup yields CDR1 ENHRY and CDR2 SYGVKD. CDR3 length equals 15 residues. J lost 5 bases, V lost 2 bases, and 7 bases had no gene match. Here the CDR3 DNA reads TGTGCCATCAGTGAGCCGGGACAGGAATGGGAGACCCAGTACTTC. Residues: CAISEPGQEWETQYF.

For this clonotype: One junction end does not reproduce the germline sequence, and a read error may be involved. This chain uses TRBV9 with TRBJ2-6, with D possibly being TRBD2 (5 bases). Per the germline V gene, CDR1 is SGDLS and CDR2 is YYNGEE. CDR3 length: 16 residues. Here the CDR3 DNA reads TGCGCCAGCAGCGGCCTAGTTACGCCCGGGGCCAACGTCCTGACTTTC. Protein: CASSGLVTPGANVLTF.

This sequence joins TRBV20-1 and TRBJ2-1, with unresolved D. CDR3 length: 15 amino acids. Trimming removed 1 base at V and 0 bases at J, with 10 bases between. Germline V gene lookup returns CDR1 DFQATT and CDR2 SNEGSKA (reference sequence). The CDR3 nucleotides are TGCAGTGCTAGAGCTCTCGGTAGCTCCTACAATGAGCAGTTCTTC. It yields the protein CSARALGSSYNEQFF.

The table lists this clonotype with a few counts. The V gene is TRBV7-9, the J gene TRBJ2-7; D gene unclear. Germline V CDR1 and CDR2: SEHNR, FQNEAQ (reference sequence). Deletions cut 3 bases from V and 0 bases from J, with 15 bases between. The CDR3 is made up of 16 amino acids. The CDR3 sequence is CASSFSRVLNSYEQYF. The CDR3 DNA is TGTGCCAGCAGCTTTTCCCGGGTCCTTAACTCCTACGAGCAGTACTTC. The full variable domain, rest sourced from reference TRBV7-9 and TRBJ2-7, is DTGVSQNPRHKITKRGQNVTFRCDPISEHNRLYWYRQTLGQGPEFLTYFQNEAQLEKSRLLSDRFSAERPKGSFSTLEIQRTEQGDSAMYLCASSFSRVLNSYEQYFGPGTRLTVT.

The J gene is TRBJ2-7, the V gene TRBV6-2 or TRBV6-3; tentatively, D is TRBD2 (5 bases). CDR1 is MNHEY, CDR2 SVGEGT, per germline. Trimming pared 2 bases from V and 0 bases from J, leaving 11 bases between. The CDR3 length is 15 residues. This CDR3 is CASSYPRGASYEQYF. In DNA form, the CDR3 reads TGTGCCAGCAGTTACCCCCGGGGAGCCTCCTACGAGCAGTACTTC.

This rearrangement joins TRBV27 to TRBJ2-7; 7 bases are a match to TRBD1. The V gene's germline CDR1 is MNHEY and CDR2 SMNVEV (reference sequence). Germline trimming cut 3 bases from V and 3 bases from J; bases unmatched to any gene: 2. The length of the CDR3 is 13 residues. CDR3 protein: CASSFRDSYEQYF. The CDR3 DNA sequence: TGTGCCAGCAGTTTCCGGGACAGCTACGAGCAGTACTTC.

Many counts were recorded for this clonotype. CDR3 DNA: TGTGCCAGCAGTTCCACACTTCGGGACAGGGAGGGGAAACTGTTTTTT. Amino acid sequence: CASSSTLRDREGKLFF. This chain connects TRBV27 to TRBJ1-4, with 9 nucleotides matching TRBD1. The CDR3 runs to 16 residues. The V gene's germline CDR1 is MNHEY and CDR2 SMNVEV (reference sequence). V shed 4 bases and J 11 bases; nucleotides not matched to a gene: 14.

This chain uses TRBV11-2 with TRBJ1-3; possible D gene TRBD1, 6 bases. This CDR3 is built from 14 residues. CDR1 and CDR2 from the germline V gene are SGHAT and FQNNGV. Between the trimmed V and J ends, which lost 7 bases and 2 bases, there was a span of 12 bases. For the CDR3, the DNA is TGTGCCAGCATCGGACAGCCGACTGGAAACACCATATATTTT. This encodes CASIGQPTGNTIYF. The variable domain in full, completed from reference TRBV11-2 and TRBJ1-3, reads EAGVAQSPRYKIIEKRQSVAFWCNPISGHATLYWYQQILGQGPKLLIQFQNNGVVDDSQLPKDRFSAERLKGVDSTLKIQPAKLEDSAVYLCASIGQPTGNTIYFGEGSWLTVV.

There are a few counts of this clonotype. This chain joins TRBV24-1 and TRBJ2-7, with D unresolved. The CDR3 is made up of 11 amino acids. CDR1 and CDR2 from the germline V gene are KGHDR and SFDVKD. Deletions cut 4 bases from V and 3 bases from J, with 3 bases between. The CDR3, as DNA: TGTGCCACCAGTGAGGGCTACGAGCAGTACTTC. Translating it yields CATSEGYEQYF.

The chain employs TRBV12-3 or TRBV12-4 and TRBJ2-6, with unresolved D. This CDR3 is built from 17 residues. Trimming removed 3 bases from V and 0 bases from J, with 12 bases in between. CDR3 in amino acids: CASSFQVIHSGANVLTF. CDR3 DNA sequence: TGTGCCAGCAGTTTCCAGGTTATACACTCTGGGGCCAACGTCCTGACTTTC.

V usage is TRBV19 and J usage is TRBJ1-5, with a tentative D call TRBD1 (6 bases). Trimming pared 1 base from V and 3 bases from J, leaving 10 bases between. From germline, CDR1 is LNHDA and CDR2 SQIVND (reference sequence). This CDR3 comprises 15 residues. CDR3 protein: CASSIVGHHNQPQHF. In nucleotides, the CDR3 is TGTGCCAGTAGTATAGTGGGACACCACAATCAGCCCCAGCATTTT.

This clonotype was detected a few times. The V gene is TRBV20-1, the J gene TRBJ1-6, with TRBD1 as a possible D gene (5 bases). The CDR3 has 15 residues. Germline V gene data show CDR1 as DFQATT and CDR2 as SNEGSKA (reference sequence). The V and J ends lost 0 bases and 7 bases respectively, with 13 bases between them. As DNA, the CDR3 is TGCAGTGCTAGAGATTCGGGGGTTTTGAATTCACCCCTCCACTTT. Translation: CSARDSGVLNSPLHF.

This clonotype was seen a handful of times. The chain combines TRBV27 with TRBJ1-2; weak D call: TRBD1 (5 bases). V gave up 1 base and J gave up 0 bases, with 18 bases separating them. The CDR3 runs to 18 residues. Germline V lookup: CDR1 MNHEY, CDR2 SMNVEV (reference sequence). CDR3 amino acids: CASSLLVPGTTANYGYTF. In nucleotides, the CDR3 is TGTGCCAGCAGTTTATTGGTCCCAGGGACGACTGCTAACTATGGCTACACCTTC.

In its sample, this clonotype was seen a few times. This sequence joins TRBV7-2 and TRBJ2-5, with 9 bases lining up with TRBD2. J was trimmed by 5 bases and V by 4 bases; bases with no gene match: 14. The V gene's germline CDR1 is SGHTA and CDR2 FQGNSA. CDR3 length equals 17 residues. The CDR3 DNA reads TGTGCCAGCAGCTCCTTATTAGCGGGAGTGGGATGGGAGACCCAGTACTTC. It specifies CASSSLLAGVGWETQYF.

This clonotype has more than one count but fewer than ten. The chain joins TRBV12-3 or TRBV12-4 to TRBJ2-2; D may correspond to TRBD1 or TRBD2 (5 bases each). This CDR3 comprises 18 residues. Between the trimmed V and J ends, which lost 1 base and 1 base, there was a span of 16 bases. In nucleotides, the CDR3 is TGTGCCAGCAGTTTAGATAAAGGTTGGGGGTGGAACACCGGGGAGCTGTTTTTT. This sequence encodes CASSLDKGWGWNTGELFF.